These 14 T cell receptor beta chains were sequenced from one sample in a study of Tregs in tolerant kidney transplant recipients. Method: immunoSEQ multiplex PCR; TCRdb's copy keeps in-frame clones and lacks some. The sample lists just under 45,000 clones, 95% occurring once. These receptors are not linked to any known antigen. Sequences were obtained from Tregs from blood cultured with allogeneic cells. Receptors were obtained from a human donor in good health.

This rearrangement joins TRBV5-1 to TRBJ1-1; no clear D. V lost 1 base and J lost 1, with 8 bases in between. Germline V gives CDR1 SGHRS, CDR2 YFSETQ. The CDR3 sequence is 14 residues long. The CDR3 region is CASSLKEGNTEAFF. In DNA, the CDR3 is TGCGCCAGCAGCTTGAAGGAGGGGAACACTGAAGCTTTCTTT.

The V and J genes are TRBV7-9 and TRBJ2-2; a weak D match, TRBD1 (6 bases). V was trimmed by 6 bases and J by 6 bases, leaving 17 bases between them. Germline CDR1 and CDR2: SEHNR and FQNEAQ (reference sequence). The CDR3 runs 15 residues. CDR3 sequence: CASSSATGLAGELFF. The DNA for the CDR3 is TGTGCCAGCAGTTCGGCGACAGGTCTCGCCGGGGAGCTGTTTTTT.

The J gene is TRBJ2-1, the V gene TRBV9; 8 bases match TRBD2. CDR3 size: 15 residues. V gave up 2 bases and J gave up 4 bases; unmatched junction bases: 5. Germline loops: CDR1 SGDLS, CDR2 YYNGEE. As DNA, the CDR3 is TGTGCCAGCAGCGTTAGGGCGGGAGGATACAATGAGCAGTTCTTC. It translates to CASSVRAGGYNEQFF. Full variable domain (missing parts from reference TRBV9 and TRBJ2-1): DSGVTQTPKHLITATGQRVTLRCSPRSGDLSVYWYQQSLDQGLQFLIQYYNGEERAKGNILERFSAQQFPDLHSELNLSSLELGDSALYFCASSVRAGGYNEQFFGPGTRLTVL.

The rearrangement joins TRBV7-2 to TRBJ2-1, with D perhaps matching TRBD1 (6 bases). In germline, CDR1 is SGHTA, CDR2 FQGNSA. V shed 6 bases and J shed 7 bases, with 22 bases lying between them. The CDR3 covers 16 residues. This CDR3 is CASRYHGGLAGNEQFF. The CDR3 DNA reads TGTGCCAGCAGATACCATGGGGGCCTGGCCGGGAATGAGCAGTTCTTC.

This chain uses TRBV28 with TRBJ1-1; D remains unclear. Germline V gene sequence: CDR1 MDHEN, CDR2 SYDVKM. The CDR3 totals 12 residues. V was clipped by 6 bases and J by 4 bases, with 9 bases between them. The DNA of the CDR3 is TGTGCCAGCAGGGCCCCTTTCACTGAAGCTTTCTTT. As protein: CASRAPFTEAFF.

The genes are TRBV5-1 and TRBJ1-1; D remains ambiguous. The CDR3 is 13 residues long. V lost 1 base, J lost 0 bases, and 4 bases lay in between. Germline V lookup: CDR1 SGHRS, CDR2 YFSETQ. The CDR3, as DNA: TGCGCCAGCAGCTTGACACTGAACACTGAAGCTTTCTTT. Protein product: CASSLTLNTEAFF.

This chain's CDR3 is CASSLGRAGNTEAFF. DNA for the CDR3: TGTGCCAGCAGCCTAGGTAGGGCGGGAAACACTGAAGCTTTCTTT. V usage is TRBV7-9 and J usage is TRBJ1-1; unclear D gene. Germline V CDR1 and CDR2: SEHNR, FQNEAQ (reference sequence). V lost 5 bases, J lost 2 bases, and 15 bases lay in between. The CDR3 sequence is 15 residues long.

The chain is built from TRBV18 and TRBJ2-1; 7 bases agree with TRBD2. V was clipped by 1 base and J by 9 bases; unmatched bases: 3. This CDR3 has 13 amino acids. Germline loops: CDR1 KGHSH, CDR2 LQKENI. The CDR3 DNA sequence: TGTGCCAGCTCACCACTCTGGGAGGGTGAGCAGTTCTTC. Translated: CASSPLWEGEQFF. Variable domain in full (rest from reference TRBV18 and TRBJ2-1): NAGVMQNPRHLVRRRGQEARLRCSPMKGHSHVYWYRQLPEEGLKFMVYLQKENIIDESGMPKERFSAEFPKEGPSILRIQQVVRGDSAAYFCASSPLWEGEQFFGPGTRLTVL.

This clone has a single count. The chain carries TRBV27 and TRBJ1-1; TRBD1 is a possible D gene (5 bases). CDR1 and CDR2 (germline): MNHEY, SMNVEV (reference sequence). CDR3 length: 14 residues. V lost 2 bases, J lost 12 bases, and 19 bases lay in between. CDR3 bases: TGTGCCAGCAGTTTAAGGGGTGTTCCCACTCCGTCTTTCTTT. Amino acids: CASSLRGVPTPSFF.

This clone was counted once. The V gene is TRBV5-4, the J gene TRBJ1-4; D may be TRBD1 (5 bases). Looked up from germline, CDR1 is SGHNT and CDR2 is YYREEE (reference sequence). Trimming left V 4 bases short and J 8 bases short, with 27 bases between. The CDR3 runs to 18 residues. CDR3 loop: CASSPRTPRARSREKLFF. CDR3 DNA: TGTGCCAGCAGCCCACGAACTCCCAGGGCGCGGAGTAGAGAAAAACTGTTTTTT.

The rearrangement joins TRBV4-1 to TRBJ2-5; D perhaps matches TRBD1 (6 bases). The germline gives CDR1 MGHRA, CDR2 YSYEKL. The CDR3 sequence is 15 residues long. The V and J ends lost 4 bases and 5 bases respectively, with 17 bases between them. CDR3 DNA sequence: TGCGCCAGCAGCCGTGACAGGTTGAAGCCGGAGACCCAGTACTTC. This sequence encodes CASSRDRLKPETQYF.

V and J are TRBV6-5 and TRBJ2-3; D unresolved. This CDR3 has 14 amino acids. The V end was cut by 1 base, the J end by 5 bases, with 10 bases between. CDR1 is MNHEY, CDR2 SVGAGI, per germline. The CDR3 here is CASSYLGPQDTQYF. The CDR3 DNA follows: TGTGCCAGCAGTTACTTAGGGCCGCAAGATACGCAGTATTTT.

The chain is built from TRBV6-5 and TRBJ1-5; D gene uncertain. This CDR3 contains 13 residues. Looked up from germline, CDR1 is MNHEY and CDR2 is SVGAGI. The V and J ends lost 8 bases and 9 bases respectively, with 17 bases between them. CDR3 DNA: TGTGCCAGCGGACCCTCCCTTCAAAGGCCCCAGCATTTT. Amino acids: CASGPSLQRPQHF.

The V call is TRBV5-4, the J call TRBJ1-1; the match to TRBD1 covers 11 bases. CDR1 and CDR2 (germline): SGHNT, YYREEE (reference sequence). This CDR3 spans 17 amino acids. The V gene end was trimmed by 4 bases and the J gene end by 0 bases; junction bases not matched to a gene: 8. The CDR3: CASSLDRGRRMNTEAFF. The DNA for the CDR3 is TGTGCCAGCAGCCTGGACAGGGGGCGTCGCATGAACACTGAAGCTTTCTTT. Complete variable domain (other parts from reference TRBV5-4 and TRBJ1-1): ETGVTQSPTHLIKTRGQQVTLRCSSQSGHNTVSWYQQALGQGPQFIFQYYREEENGRGNFPPRFSGLQFPNYSSELNVNALELDDSALYLCASSLDRGRRMNTEAFFGQGTRLTVV.